The TCR beta chain under discussion was sequenced for a study of cytomegalovirus exposure and HLA in healthy donors. Study overall: There were fewer than 130 million unique TCR beta sequences, drawn from about 179 million T cells, in an earlier analysis. Assignment to the Caucasian-associated ancestry cluster applied to roughly 80% of the approximately 360 genotyped donors.

Whole-study results and caveats: Many donors carried some public TCRs, although rarity characterized most TCR sequences.

In regard to this clone: Antigen: not known.

The germline V gene has CDR1 GTSNPN and CDR2 SVGIG (reference sequence). Between the trimmed V and J ends, which lost 5 bases and 8 bases, there was a span of 12 bases. The CDR3 length is 11 residues. In the PCR, 60 Vbeta and 13 Jbeta primers were used. The table came from immunoSEQ multiplex PCR; TCRdb's copy has only in-frame clones and leaves some out. The table has over 100,000 clones, 79% seen once. The sequence derives from a young woman in good health and CMV-seropositive. The genes are TRBV30 and TRBJ1-2; unclear D gene. What was sequenced was PBMCs. The CDR3 nucleotides are TGTGCCTGGGGAAGACACGACGGCTACACCTTC. As protein: CAWGRHDGYTF.